Given below is one T cell receptor (beta chain) in context. Its target is unknown. This CDR3 is built from 17 residues. The data were obtained in a study of T cell responses to AZD1222 COVID-19 vaccine. Background on the study: Recipients boosted at about 4 weeks or about 12 weeks are pooled.

Findings and caveats of the study: There were repertoire samples only from the period after the peak T cell response. Donors were mostly white British, more females; clonal diversity possibly underestimated. Following two doses of AZD1222, Spike-specific TCR breadth and depth rose.

Method: immunoSEQ multiplex PCR; TCRdb's copy keeps in-frame clones and lacks some. Of approximately 94,000 clones listed, around nine tenths are singletons. The chain combines TRBV21-1 with TRBJ2-4. TRBV21-1 is described as a pseudogene. The TCR was taken from an adult in good health. The specimen comprised peripheral blood, sampled on day 0 of AZD1222 vaccination. The CDR3 DNA reads TGTGCCAGCAGCAAAGGAAGGGCAGGCCTAGCCAAAAACATTCAGTACTTC. Amino acids: CASSKGRAGLAKNIQYF.